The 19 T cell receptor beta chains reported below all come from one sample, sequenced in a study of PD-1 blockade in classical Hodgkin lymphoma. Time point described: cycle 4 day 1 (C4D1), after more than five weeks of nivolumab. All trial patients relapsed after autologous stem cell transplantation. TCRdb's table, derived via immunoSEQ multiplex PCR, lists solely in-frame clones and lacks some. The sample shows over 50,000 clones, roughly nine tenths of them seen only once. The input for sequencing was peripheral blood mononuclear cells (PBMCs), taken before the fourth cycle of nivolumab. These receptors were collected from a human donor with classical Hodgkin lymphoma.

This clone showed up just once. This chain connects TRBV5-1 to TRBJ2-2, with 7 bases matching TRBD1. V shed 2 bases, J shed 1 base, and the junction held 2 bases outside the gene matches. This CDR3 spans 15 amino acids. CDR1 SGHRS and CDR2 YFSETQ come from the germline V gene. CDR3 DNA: TGCGCCAGCAGCTTTTGGACAGGGAACACCGGGGAGCTGTTTTTT. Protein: CASSFWTGNTGELFF.

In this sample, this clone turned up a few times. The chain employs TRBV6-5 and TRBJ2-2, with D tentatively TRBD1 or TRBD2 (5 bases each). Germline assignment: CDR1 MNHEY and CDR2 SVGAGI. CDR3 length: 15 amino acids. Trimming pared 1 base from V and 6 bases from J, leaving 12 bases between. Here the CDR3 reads CASSYLHEGPGELFF. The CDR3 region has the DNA TGTGCCAGCAGTTACTTGCATGAGGGGCCCGGGGAGCTGTTTTTT.

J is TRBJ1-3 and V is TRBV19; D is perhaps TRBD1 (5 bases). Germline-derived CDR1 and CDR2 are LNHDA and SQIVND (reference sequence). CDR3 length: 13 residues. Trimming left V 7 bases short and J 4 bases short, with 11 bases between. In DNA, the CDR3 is TGTGCCAGTACAGCAGGGTACGGAAACACCATATATTTT. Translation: CASTAGYGNTIYF.

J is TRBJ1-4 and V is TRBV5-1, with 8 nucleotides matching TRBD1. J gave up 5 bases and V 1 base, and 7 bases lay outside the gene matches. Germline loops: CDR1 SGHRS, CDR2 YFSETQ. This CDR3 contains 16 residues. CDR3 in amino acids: CASSLSPGQGNEKLFF. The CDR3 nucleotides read TGCGCCAGCAGCTTGAGTCCTGGACAGGGAAATGAAAAACTGTTTTTT.

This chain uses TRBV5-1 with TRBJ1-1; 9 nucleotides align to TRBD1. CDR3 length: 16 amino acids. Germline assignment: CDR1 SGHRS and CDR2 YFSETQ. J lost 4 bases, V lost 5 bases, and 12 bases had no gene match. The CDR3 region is CASRQTPGQGSTEAFF. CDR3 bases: TGCGCCAGCAGGCAAACCCCGGGACAGGGTTCCACTGAAGCTTTCTTT.

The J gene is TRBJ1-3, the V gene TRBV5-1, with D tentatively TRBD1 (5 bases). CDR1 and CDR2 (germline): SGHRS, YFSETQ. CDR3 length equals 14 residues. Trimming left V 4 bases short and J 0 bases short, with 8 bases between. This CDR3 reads CASSPQGSGNTIYF. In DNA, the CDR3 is TGCGCCAGCAGCCCGCAGGGCTCTGGAAACACCATATATTTT.

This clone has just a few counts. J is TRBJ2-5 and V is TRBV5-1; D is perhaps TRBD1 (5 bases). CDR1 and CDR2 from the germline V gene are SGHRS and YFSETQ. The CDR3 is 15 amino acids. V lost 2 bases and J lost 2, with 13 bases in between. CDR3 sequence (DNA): TGCGCCAGCAGCTTTCAAAACAGGCCGCAAGAGACCCAGTACTTC. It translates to CASSFQNRPQETQYF.

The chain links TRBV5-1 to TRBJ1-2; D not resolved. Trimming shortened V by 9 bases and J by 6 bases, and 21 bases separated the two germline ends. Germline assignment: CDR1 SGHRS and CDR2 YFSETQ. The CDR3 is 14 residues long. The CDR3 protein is CATSPGERENGYTF. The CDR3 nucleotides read TGCGCCACCTCCCCTGGGGAGAGGGAGAATGGCTACACCTTC.

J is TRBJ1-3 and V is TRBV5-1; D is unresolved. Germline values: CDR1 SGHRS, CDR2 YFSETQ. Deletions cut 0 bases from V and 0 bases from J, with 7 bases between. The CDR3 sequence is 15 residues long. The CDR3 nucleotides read TGCGCCAGCAGCTTGGACGGTAGCTCTGGAAACACCATATATTTT. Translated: CASSLDGSSGNTIYF.

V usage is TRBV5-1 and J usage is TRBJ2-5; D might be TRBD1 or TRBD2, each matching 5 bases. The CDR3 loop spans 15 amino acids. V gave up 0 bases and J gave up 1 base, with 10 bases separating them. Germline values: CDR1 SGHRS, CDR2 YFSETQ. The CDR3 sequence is CASSLVRGAQETQYF. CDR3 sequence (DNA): TGCGCCAGCAGCTTGGTGAGGGGTGCCCAAGAGACCCAGTACTTC.

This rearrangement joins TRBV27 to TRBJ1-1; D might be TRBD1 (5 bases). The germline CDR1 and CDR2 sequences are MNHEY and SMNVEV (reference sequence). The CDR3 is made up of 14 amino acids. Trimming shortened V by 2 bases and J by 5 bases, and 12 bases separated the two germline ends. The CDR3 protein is CASSLAGPRTEAFF. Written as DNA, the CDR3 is TGTGCCAGCAGTTTAGCAGGGCCGCGGACTGAAGCTTTCTTT.

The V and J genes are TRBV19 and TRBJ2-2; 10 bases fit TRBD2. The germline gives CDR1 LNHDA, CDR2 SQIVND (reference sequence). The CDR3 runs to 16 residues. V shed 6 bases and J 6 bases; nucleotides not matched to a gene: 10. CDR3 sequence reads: CASRDRILAGSGELFF. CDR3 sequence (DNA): TGTGCCAGTAGGGATAGGATACTAGCGGGGTCCGGGGAGCTGTTTTTT.

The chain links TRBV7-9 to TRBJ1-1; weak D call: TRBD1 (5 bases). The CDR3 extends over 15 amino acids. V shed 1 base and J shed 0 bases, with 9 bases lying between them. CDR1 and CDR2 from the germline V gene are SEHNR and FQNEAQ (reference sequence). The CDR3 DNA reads TGTGCCAGCAGCTTAGGACAGCTCGTGAACACTGAAGCTTTCTTT. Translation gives CASSLGQLVNTEAFF.

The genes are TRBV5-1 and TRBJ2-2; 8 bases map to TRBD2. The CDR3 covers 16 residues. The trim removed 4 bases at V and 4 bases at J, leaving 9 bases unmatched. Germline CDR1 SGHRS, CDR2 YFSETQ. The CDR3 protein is CASSPALSGGTGELFF. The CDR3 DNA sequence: TGCGCCAGCAGCCCGGCTCTAAGCGGGGGCACCGGGGAGCTGTTTTTT.

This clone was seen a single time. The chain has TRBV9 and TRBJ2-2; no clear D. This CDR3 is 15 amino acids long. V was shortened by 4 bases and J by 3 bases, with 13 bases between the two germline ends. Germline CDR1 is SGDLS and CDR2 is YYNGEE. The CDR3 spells CASSPTTLDTGELFF. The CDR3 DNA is TGTGCCAGCAGCCCAACTACCCTGGACACCGGGGAGCTGTTTTTT.

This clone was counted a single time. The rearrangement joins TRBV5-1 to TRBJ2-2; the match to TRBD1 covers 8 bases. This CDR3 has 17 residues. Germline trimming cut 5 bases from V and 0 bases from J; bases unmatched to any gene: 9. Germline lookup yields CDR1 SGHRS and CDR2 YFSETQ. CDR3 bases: TGCGCCAGCAGAATAGGGGCAGGGGGCCCGAACACCGGGGAGCTGTTTTTT. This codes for CASRIGAGGPNTGELFF.

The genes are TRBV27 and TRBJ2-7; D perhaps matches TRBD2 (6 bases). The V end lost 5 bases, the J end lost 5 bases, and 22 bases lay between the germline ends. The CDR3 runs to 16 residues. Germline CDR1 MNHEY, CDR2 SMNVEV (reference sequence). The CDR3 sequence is CASSPLGGAHSNEQYF. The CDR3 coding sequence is TGTGCCAGCAGTCCCCTTGGAGGGGCCCACTCGAACGAGCAGTACTTC.

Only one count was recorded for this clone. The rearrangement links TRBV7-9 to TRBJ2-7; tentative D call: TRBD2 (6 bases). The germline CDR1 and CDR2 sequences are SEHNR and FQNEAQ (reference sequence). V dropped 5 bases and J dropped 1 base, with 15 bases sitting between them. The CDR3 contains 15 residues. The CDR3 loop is CASSSEEGRSYEQYF. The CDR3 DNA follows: TGTGCCAGCAGCAGCGAGGAGGGACGTTCCTACGAGCAGTACTTC.

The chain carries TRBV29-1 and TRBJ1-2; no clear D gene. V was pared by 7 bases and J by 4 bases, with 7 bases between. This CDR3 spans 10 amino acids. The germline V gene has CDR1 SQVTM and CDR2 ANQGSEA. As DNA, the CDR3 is TGCAGCGCTTGGGTCTATGGCTACACCTTC. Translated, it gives CSAWVYGYTF.